The 14 T cell receptor beta chains below were found in one sample sequenced in a study of T cell responses to AZD1222 COVID-19 vaccine (dated by TCRdb to about 2021). The library relied on the immunoSEQ multiplex PCR assay. TCRdb mirrors the immuneACCESS table, restricted to in-frame sequences. Some clones are absent from its copies; in checked studies, under half trace to an unresolved V gene, and the reason for the others is unknown. The sample table lists roughly 130,000 clones, 88% of them with a count of one. The top ten constitute 18% of the sample. In the paper's terms, the time point label means: baseline before first vaccination. The intended sense of this specimen's treatment or condition label: meningococcal conjugate vaccine given as trial control. Sequencing was performed on peripheral blood, taken on day 0 of MenACWY control vaccination. All receptors derive from an adult in good health.

The V and J genes are TRBV5-8 and TRBJ2-5; D is ambiguous. The CDR3 consists of 15 residues. With 5 bases removed from V and 5 bases from J, the gap between germline ends came to 19 bases. Germline V gene lookup returns CDR1 SGHTS and CDR2 YDEGEE. Here the CDR3 reads CASRAWPSGGETQYF. The CDR3 DNA is TGTGCCAGCAGAGCCTGGCCCTCCGGTGGGGAGACCCAGTACTTC.

This sequence joins TRBV7-9 and TRBJ2-1; D is unresolved. The V end lost 5 bases, the J end lost 9 bases, and 17 bases lay between the germline ends. The CDR3 consists of 14 residues. The germline V gene has CDR1 SEHNR and CDR2 FQNEAQ (reference sequence). CDR3 nucleotides: TGTGCCAGCAGCCCCTCTGGATCCGCGCTTGAGCAGTTCTTC. Encoded protein: CASSPSGSALEQFF.

V is TRBV24-1 and J is TRBJ2-1; 7 bases match TRBD1. Germline V gene sequence: CDR1 KGHDR, CDR2 SFDVKD. This CDR3 has 17 amino acids. Germline trimming cut 4 bases from V and 3 bases from J; bases unmatched to any gene: 11. Here the CDR3 DNA reads TGTGCCACCAGTGACGCAACCGGGACAGACCTCTACAATGAGCAGTTCTTC. It yields the protein CATSDATGTDLYNEQFF.

The chain joins TRBV19 to TRBJ2-2; 10 bases are a match to TRBD2. Germline-derived CDR1 and CDR2 are LNHDA and SQIVND (reference sequence). V shed 7 bases, J shed 5 bases, and the junction held 7 bases outside the gene matches. CDR3 size: 15 residues. CDR3 region: CASTVLAGGTGELFF. CDR3 nucleotide sequence: TGTGCCAGTACCGTCTTAGCGGGAGGAACCGGGGAGCTGTTTTTT.

The chain recombines TRBV5-6 with TRBJ2-1; D not resolved. Germline-derived CDR1 and CDR2 are SGHDT and YYEEEE. Trimming removed 0 bases from V and 8 bases from J, with 9 bases in between. CDR3 size: 13 residues. The CDR3 DNA is TGTGCCAGCAGCTTGGTCCCGCTCCATGAGCAGTTCTTC. Its translation: CASSLVPLHEQFF.

The V gene is TRBV4-2, the J gene TRBJ2-2; D may be TRBD1 (5 bases). V was shortened by 1 base and J by 6 bases, with 12 bases between the two germline ends. From germline, CDR1 is LGHNA and CDR2 YNFKEQ. The CDR3 loop spans 15 amino acids. CDR3 sequence (DNA): TGTGCCAGCAGCCAAGTCAGGGCCCAGTCCGGGGAGCTGTTTTTT. Translated, it gives CASSQVRAQSGELFF.

This rearrangement joins TRBV19 to TRBJ1-2; perhaps TRBD1 as D (5 bases). This CDR3 contains 12 residues. Germline-derived CDR1 and CDR2 are LNHDA and SQIVND (reference sequence). The V gene lost 7 bases and the J gene lost 8 bases, with 14 bases spanning the gap. The CDR3 DNA sequence: TGTGCCAGTACCGGGGGAGTGGGCGGCTACACCTTC. Its translation: CASTGGVGGYTF.

The CDR3, as DNA: TGTGCCACCAGTGATTCTAGCAAATCGGCCTACGAGCAGTACTTC. The encoded protein is CATSDSSKSAYEQYF. The chain is built from TRBV24-1 and TRBJ2-7; perhaps TRBD2 as D (5 bases). Trimming shortened V by 2 bases and J by 2 bases, and 12 bases separated the two germline ends. The CDR3 spans 15 residues. Germline CDR1 KGHDR, CDR2 SFDVKD.

The CDR3 DNA reads as TGTGCCAGCAGTCCATACTTTTATAGGAGCTCCTACGAGCAGTACTTC. This codes for CASSPYFYRSSYEQYF. The chain carries TRBV28 and TRBJ2-7; no reliable D call. The germline V and J ends were trimmed by 5 bases and 0 bases, with 17 bases remaining between them. CDR3 length: 16 amino acids. Germline V CDR1 and CDR2: MDHEN, SYDVKM.

The chain employs TRBV28 and TRBJ2-7, with TRBD1 matching over 8 bases. V was pared by 8 bases and J by 7 bases, with 7 bases of the junction left unmatched. The germline CDR1 and CDR2 sequences are MDHEN and SYDVKM. This CDR3 spans 12 amino acids. The CDR3 region is CASLQDRDEQYF. In DNA, the CDR3 is TGTGCCAGCCTTCAGGACAGGGATGAGCAGTACTTC.

This chain connects TRBV4-2 to TRBJ1-6; 7 bases align to TRBD1. From germline, CDR1 is LGHNA and CDR2 YNFKEQ. With V trimmed by 0 bases and J by 9 bases, 8 bases remained unmatched. There are 16 residues in the CDR3. The DNA for the CDR3 is TGTGCCAGCAGCCAAGAGTGGAGACAGGGTGGTTCACCCCTCCACTTT. Protein product: CASSQEWRQGGSPLHF.

The chain uses TRBV19 and TRBJ2-2; perhaps D is TRBD1 or TRBD2 (6 bases each). Germline CDR1 is LNHDA and CDR2 is SQIVND (reference sequence). Trimming removed 5 bases at V and 7 bases at J, with 17 bases between. The CDR3 is 15 amino acids. The CDR3 nucleotides are TGTGCCAGTAGTTCACATTGGGGGGCTGTCGGGGAGCTGTTTTTT. Translating it yields CASSSHWGAVGELFF.

This clone was seen only once. The chain carries TRBV4-1 and TRBJ2-7; unclear D gene. Deletions cut 3 bases from V and 3 bases from J, with 15 bases between. The CDR3 runs to 15 residues. Germline assignment: CDR1 MGHRA and CDR2 YSYEKL. For the CDR3, the DNA is TGCGCCAGCAGCCACCTGATGACTGACAACTACGAGCAGTACTTC. It translates to CASSHLMTDNYEQYF.

This chain's CDR3 is CASSRTGDNEQFF. In nucleotides, the CDR3 is TGTGCCAGCAGTCGGACAGGGGACAATGAGCAGTTCTTC. This sequence joins TRBV6-4 and TRBJ2-1; TRBD1 aligns across 9 bases. Germline CDR1 reads MRHNA; CDR2 reads SNTAGT. The trim removed 5 bases at V and 5 bases at J, leaving 1 base unmatched. The CDR3 has 13 residues.